These 32 T cell receptor beta chains share one sample of origin, sequenced in a study of T-cell memory formation after mild COVID-19. TCRdb reprocessed the 5' RACE reads via MiXCR and lists one record per CDR3 protein. The repertoire consists of roughly 14,000 distinct CDR3 sequences, with about 22% occurring once and the leading ten covering 55% to 65%. The sequenced sample was PBMCs or a T cell subset sorted from them (not recorded which). These receptors were collected from a man aged 18 to 30 who had mild COVID-19 (a few samples of this study predate the infection). Cell type and time point are not known.

At least ten counts were recorded for this clonotype. The genes are TRBV29-1 and TRBJ1-1, with D unclear. The V end lost 4 bases, the J end lost 3 bases, and 9 bases lay between the germline ends. CDR1 SQVTM and CDR2 ANQGSEA come from the germline V gene. The CDR3 has 12 amino acids. CDR3 amino acids: CSVVLRYTEAFF. CDR3 bases: TGCAGCGTTGTGTTGAGGTACACTGAAGCTTTCTTT.

This clonotype was seen a few times. This sequence joins TRBV5-1 and TRBJ1-2, with TRBD1 matching over 7 bases. Germline V lookup: CDR1 SGHRS, CDR2 YFSETQ. The CDR3 loop spans 15 amino acids. V lost 0 bases and J lost 6; bases outside the gene matches: 8. CDR3 coding DNA: TGCGCCAGCAGCTTGGCCGGGAGTACAGGGGATGGCTACACCTTC. Encoded protein: CASSLAGSTGDGYTF.

In its sample, this clonotype was seen many times. The chain is built from TRBV7-9 and TRBJ2-5; 7 nucleotides line up with TRBD1. J gave up 4 bases and V 3 bases, and 8 bases lay outside the gene matches. The CDR3 contains 15 residues. Germline V lookup: CDR1 SEHNR, CDR2 FQNEAQ (reference sequence). This CDR3 is CASSFSWDRRETQYF. Here the CDR3 DNA reads TGTGCCAGCAGCTTTAGTTGGGACAGAAGAGAGACCCAGTACTTC.

This clonotype was seen a handful of times. The chain couples TRBV29-1 to TRBJ2-6; D is unclear. V lost 4 bases and J lost 4, with 11 bases in between. This CDR3 spans 14 amino acids. The germline gives CDR1 SQVTM, CDR2 ANQGSEA. CDR3 DNA sequence: TGCAGCGTTGCCCCAGGTCCCGGGGCCAACGTCCTGACTTTC. Its protein product is CSVAPGPGANVLTF.

This clonotype was counted at least ten times. The rearrangement uses TRBV6-5 and TRBJ2-3, with 7 bases lining up with TRBD1. The germline V gene has CDR1 MNHEY and CDR2 SVGAGI. The CDR3 is 12 amino acids. V was clipped by 6 bases and J by 11 bases; unmatched bases: 8. CDR3 in amino acids: CASRGQVRRQYF. CDR3 nucleotide sequence: TGTGCCAGCAGAGGACAGGTCAGGCGGCAGTATTTT.

This clonotype appeared many times. The CDR3 bases are TGCGCCAGCAGCCAAGATCCCGAGGGGATCTGGGACACCATATATTTT. Its translation: CASSQDPEGIWDTIYF. This chain joins TRBV4-3 and TRBJ1-3; possible D gene TRBD1, 5 bases. The V gene's germline CDR1 is LGHNA and CDR2 YSLEER. This CDR3 is 16 amino acids long. Trimming took off 0 bases at V and 8 bases at J, with 17 bases between the two ends.

The CDR3 reads CASRETSGGAGGELFF. The CDR3 region has the DNA TGTGCCAGCAGGGAAACTAGCGGGGGGGCCGGCGGGGAGCTGTTTTTT. The chain recombines TRBV7-3 with TRBJ2-2; 13 positions agree with TRBD2. The CDR3 is 16 residues long. Trimming took 6 bases from V and 7 from J; bases not matched to a gene: 8. Germline V gene data show CDR1 as SGHTA and CDR2 as FQGTGA.

This clonotype counts as medium-sized. The J gene is TRBJ2-7, the V gene TRBV15, with D tentatively TRBD2 (5 bases). This CDR3 region has 15 residues. V was cut by 3 bases and J by 0 bases, with 12 bases left in between. Per the germline V gene, CDR1 is LNHNV and CDR2 is YYDKDF (reference sequence). The CDR3 sequence is CATSRDSLTSYEQYF. The CDR3 nucleotides are TGTGCCACCAGCAGGGACTCCCTGACCTCCTACGAGCAGTACTTC.

On this clonotype: A much larger clone lies a single base off, so this may be a read error. This CDR3 reads CASIPQGRKDNYGYTF. DNA of the CDR3: TGTGCCAGCATCCCCCAGGGGAGGAAGGATAACTATGGCTACACCTTC. V and J are TRBV7-8 and TRBJ1-2; possibly TRBD1 for D (6 bases). This CDR3 spans 16 amino acids. The germline V and J ends were trimmed by 7 bases and 1 base, with 19 bases remaining between them. In germline, CDR1 is SGHVS, CDR2 FQNEAQ. Supplemented by reference TRBV7-8 and TRBJ1-2, the full variable domain reads GAGVSQSPRYKVAKRGQDVALRCDPISGHVSLFWYQQALGQGPEFLTYFQNEAQLDKSGLPSDRFFAERPEGSVSTLKIQRTQQEDSAVYLCASIPQGRKDNYGYTFGSGTRLTVV.

The rearrangement links TRBV7-2 to TRBJ2-5; the D gene is possibly TRBD2 (5 bases). This CDR3 is built from 15 residues. V gave up 2 bases and J gave up 7 bases, with 17 bases separating them. Germline V lookup: CDR1 SGHTA, CDR2 FQGNSA. CDR3 coding DNA: TGTGCCAGCAGCTTAAGTGTCTCGGCTAGCAGGACCCAGTACTTC. Amino acid sequence: CASSLSVSASRTQYF.

There are many counts of this clonotype. The chain is built from TRBV27 and TRBJ1-6; TRBD1 aligns across 9 bases. From germline, CDR1 is MNHEY and CDR2 SMNVEV (reference sequence). The ends lost 0 bases at V and 0 bases at J; junction bases unmatched: 3. This CDR3 has 18 amino acids. Here the CDR3 DNA reads TGTGCCAGCAGTTTATCGGCGACAGGGGGCTCCTATAATTCACCCCTCCACTTT. Encoded protein: CASSLSATGGSYNSPLHF.

The V gene is TRBV20-1, the J gene TRBJ2-1; 8 bases align to TRBD1. The CDR3 consists of 14 residues. Germline V gene data show CDR1 as DFQATT and CDR2 as SNEGSKA (reference sequence). J gave up 5 bases and V 3 bases, and 6 bases lay outside the gene matches. The CDR3 bases are TGCAGTGCTAGCCAGGGGGCCGGGAACAATGAGCAGTTCTTC. It is translated as CSASQGAGNNEQFF.

This clonotype was counted at least ten times. The chain couples TRBV19 to TRBJ2-2; perhaps TRBD1 as D (6 bases). Germline CDR1 is LNHDA and CDR2 is SQIVND (reference sequence). This CDR3 has 12 amino acids. V lost 8 bases and J 4 bases, leaving 8 bases between the germline ends. CDR3 nucleotides: TGTGCCAGTTGGACAGCCACCGGGGAGCTGTTTTTT. Its translation is CASWTATGELFF.

The V call is TRBV5-4, the J call TRBJ1-3, with 7 bases matching TRBD1. Germline V gene data show CDR1 as SGHNT and CDR2 as YYREEE (reference sequence). CDR3 length: 14 residues. Germline trimming cut 2 bases from V and 2 bases from J; bases unmatched to any gene: 1. CDR3 DNA sequence: TGTGCCAGCAGCTTCCAGGGGGCTGGAAACACCATATATTTT. Amino acid sequence: CASSFQGAGNTIYF.

This clonotype was recorded many times. This chain connects TRBV5-1 to TRBJ1-1; D gene ambiguous. There are 16 residues in the CDR3. The V gene's germline CDR1 is SGHRS and CDR2 YFSETQ. V gave up 4 bases and J gave up 0 bases, with 16 bases separating them. This chain's CDR3 is CASSPRTNTMNTEAFF. The CDR3 DNA sequence: TGCGCCAGCAGCCCACGGACCAACACCATGAACACTGAAGCTTTCTTT.

This clonotype showed up many times. This chain joins TRBV3-1 and TRBJ2-7; TRBD1 or TRBD2 may be the D gene (6 bases each). This CDR3 contains 17 residues. Germline values: CDR1 LGHDT, CDR2 YNNKEL (reference sequence). V shed 0 bases and J shed 2 bases, with 17 bases lying between them. The CDR3 DNA follows: TGTGCCAGCAGCCAAGAAGCCCTGTCGGAGGGGGCCTACGAGCAGTACTTC. It yields the protein CASSQEALSEGAYEQYF.

This clonotype occurred many times. V usage is TRBV7-9 and J usage is TRBJ2-7, with 7 bases fitting TRBD1. The CDR3 is made up of 14 amino acids. V lost 5 bases to trimming and J lost 4 bases; unmatched junction nucleotides: 8. The V gene's germline CDR1 is SEHNR and CDR2 FQNEAQ (reference sequence). This chain's CDR3 is CASSPNRDRYEQYF. CDR3 nucleotide sequence: TGTGCCAGCAGCCCCAACCGGGACAGATACGAGCAGTACTTC. Looking up the rest from reference TRBV7-9 and TRBJ2-7 gives the full variable domain: DTGVSQNPRHKITKRGQNVTFRCDPISEHNRLYWYRQTLGQGPEFLTYFQNEAQLEKSRLLSDRFSAERPKGSFSTLEIQRTEQGDSAMYLCASSPNRDRYEQYFGPGTRLTVT.

This clonotype was picked up many times. The J gene is TRBJ2-2, the V gene TRBV10-3; D is uncertain. This CDR3 region has 13 residues. Germline V gives CDR1 ENHRY, CDR2 SYGVKD. V lost 4 bases, J lost 5 bases, and 8 bases lay in between. The CDR3 reads CAISVGQTGELFF. DNA for the CDR3: TGTGCCATCAGTGTTGGGCAAACCGGGGAGCTGTTTTTT.

This clonotype was counted many times. This chain's CDR3 is CASSLATGPAGELFF. The CDR3 coding sequence is TGTGCCAGCAGCTTAGCTACAGGGCCCGCCGGGGAGCTGTTTTTT. J is TRBJ2-2 and V is TRBV7-6, with D possibly being TRBD1 (6 bases). Trimming removed 0 bases at V and 6 bases at J, with 11 bases between. CDR3 size: 15 residues. CDR1 is SGHVS and CDR2 is FNYEAQ in the germline V gene.

Ten or more counts support this clonotype. The chain joins TRBV27 to TRBJ1-3; D remains ambiguous. CDR1 and CDR2 from the germline V gene are MNHEY and SMNVEV (reference sequence). There are 18 residues in the CDR3. V dropped 5 bases and J dropped 0 bases, with 20 bases sitting between them. The CDR3 DNA sequence: TGTGCCAGCAGTCCTGAACCCTTGGCGGAGAGCTCTGGAAACACCATATATTTT. Residues: CASSPEPLAESSGNTIYF.

This clonotype was detected many times. The chain joins TRBV11-2 to TRBJ2-3, with D unclear. The CDR3 is made up of 12 amino acids. Germline V lookup: CDR1 SGHAT, CDR2 FQNNGV. V was cut by 5 bases and J by 6 bases, with 9 bases left in between. The CDR3 region has the DNA TGTGCCAGCAGCCTTTCGGAGGATACGCAGTATTTT. Its translation is CASSLSEDTQYF.

In this sample, this clonotype turned up many times. This rearrangement joins TRBV5-1 to TRBJ2-7, with TRBD2 matching over 7 bases. CDR3 length: 12 amino acids. Germline V lookup: CDR1 SGHRS, CDR2 YFSETQ. Trimming at V came to 7 bases and at J to 5 bases, leaving 6 bases not matched to a gene. CDR3 coding DNA: TGCGCCAGCGGACTAGGTTCCAACGAGCAGTACGTC. Translated, it gives CASGLGSNEQYV.

At least ten counts were recorded for this clonotype. The rearrangement uses TRBV7-9 and TRBJ2-4, with a possible D match to TRBD1 (6 bases). The CDR3 runs to 16 residues. Trimming removed 6 bases at V and 0 bases at J, with 15 bases between. Per germline, CDR1 SEHNR and CDR2 FQNEAQ (reference sequence). CDR3 amino acids: CASSSWGPLAKNIQYF. DNA of the CDR3: TGTGCCAGCAGTTCCTGGGGGCCATTAGCCAAAAACATTCAGTACTTC.

The gene calls are TRBV6-8 and TRBJ2-7; TRBD1 matches at 10 bases. Trimming removed 7 bases from V and 2 bases from J; junction bases left unmatched: 11. The germline gives CDR1 MNHGY, CDR2 SAAAGT. This CDR3 is built from 16 residues. As DNA, the CDR3 is TGTGCCAGCATCGGACAGGGGGAAACTGGGACCTACGAGCAGTACGTC. Protein: CASIGQGETGTYEQYV.

The gene calls are TRBV6-5 and TRBJ1-4; no reliable D call. There are 14 residues in the CDR3. Germline-derived CDR1 and CDR2 are MNHEY and SVGAGI. Trimming left V 2 bases short and J 6 bases short, with 10 bases between. This CDR3 is CASSYRGEDEKLFF. For the CDR3, the DNA is TGTGCCAGCAGTTACCGGGGAGAGGATGAAAAACTGTTTTTT.

This clonotype was seen repeatedly, ten times or more. The chain links TRBV7-2 to TRBJ2-7; D not resolved. The germline V and J ends were trimmed by 4 bases and 0 bases, with 19 bases remaining between them. This CDR3 contains 17 residues. Germline V gene data show CDR1 as SGHTA and CDR2 as FQGNSA. The CDR3 DNA reads as TGTGCCAGCAGCTACGCCCCCGCGACGACGAGCTCCTACGAGCAGTACTTC. Encoded protein: CASSYAPATTSSYEQYF.

This clonotype was seen only a few times. The CDR3 coding sequence is TGCGCCAGCAGTCCCTACGGCGCAGACCAAGAGACCCAGTACTTC. It yields the protein CASSPYGADQETQYF. The chain uses TRBV23-1 and TRBJ2-5, with D hard to call. Being an ORF, TRBV23-1 has a function that is uncertain. This CDR3 is built from 15 residues. V was shortened by 4 bases and J by 0 bases, with 12 bases between the two germline ends.

This sequence joins TRBV7-8 and TRBJ2-1; possibly TRBD2 for D (5 bases). The germline V gene has CDR1 SGHVS and CDR2 FQNEAQ. Trimming pared 8 bases from V and 7 bases from J, leaving 15 bases between. CDR3 size: 13 residues. This chain's CDR3 is CASVEELGNEQFF. The CDR3 DNA sequence: TGTGCCAGCGTGGAGGAATTAGGGAATGAGCAGTTCTTC.

The J gene is TRBJ1-2, the V gene TRBV6-5; tentatively, D is TRBD1 (6 bases). Germline V CDR1 and CDR2: MNHEY, SVGAGI. Trimming removed 5 bases at V and 0 bases at J, with 13 bases between. CDR3 length equals 15 residues. This CDR3 is CASSPIGGTNYGYTF. For the CDR3, the DNA is TGTGCCAGCAGTCCTATAGGGGGAACTAACTATGGCTACACCTTC.

This clonotype occurred many times. The chain employs TRBV6-5 and TRBJ2-7; possible D gene TRBD1, 5 bases. From germline, CDR1 is MNHEY and CDR2 SVGAGI. Trimming removed 6 bases at V and 1 base at J, with 10 bases between. The CDR3 runs 13 residues. This CDR3 reads CASRRQGSYEQYV. The DNA of the CDR3 is TGTGCCAGCAGGAGGCAGGGATCCTACGAGCAGTACGTC.

In its sample, this clonotype was seen a few times. V and J are TRBV27 and TRBJ1-2, with TRBD1 as a possible D gene (5 bases). The length of the CDR3 is 14 residues. Germline lookup yields CDR1 MNHEY and CDR2 SMNVEV (reference sequence). The V gene lost 5 bases and the J gene lost 4 bases, with 14 bases spanning the gap. The DNA for the CDR3 is TGTGCCAGCAGTCCTTCAGGGTCGGGCTATGGCTACACCTTC. Protein sequence: CASSPSGSGYGYTF.

The chain has TRBV28 and TRBJ1-1; D is possibly TRBD1 (6 bases). Germline CDR1 is MDHEN and CDR2 is SYDVKM. The CDR3 has 13 amino acids. Trimming left V 2 bases short and J 5 bases short, with 9 bases between. CDR3 bases: TGTGCCAGCAGTTTAACAGGGCAAACTGAAGCTTTCTTT. Translating gives CASSLTGQTEAFF.